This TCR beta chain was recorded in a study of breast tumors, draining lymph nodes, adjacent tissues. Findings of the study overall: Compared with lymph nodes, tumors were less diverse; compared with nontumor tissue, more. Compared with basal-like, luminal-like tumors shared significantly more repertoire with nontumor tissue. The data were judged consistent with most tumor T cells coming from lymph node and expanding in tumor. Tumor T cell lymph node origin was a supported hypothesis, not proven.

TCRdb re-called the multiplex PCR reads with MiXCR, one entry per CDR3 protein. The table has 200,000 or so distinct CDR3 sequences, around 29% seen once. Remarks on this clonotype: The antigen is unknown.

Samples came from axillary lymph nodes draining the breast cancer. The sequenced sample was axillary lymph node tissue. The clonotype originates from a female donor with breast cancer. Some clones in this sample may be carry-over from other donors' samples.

The CDR3 reads CASGSGGTDTQYF. CDR3 in DNA: TGCGCCAGCGGATCTGGGGGCACAGATACGCAGTATTTT. The chain couples TRBV5-1 to TRBJ2-3; D uncertain. The CDR3 loop spans 13 amino acids. CDR1 is SGHRS, CDR2 YFSETQ, per germline. Trimming took 7 bases from V and 1 from J, leaving 10 bases between them. The variable domain in full, with the rest retrieved from reference TRBV5-1 and TRBJ2-3, is KAGVTQTPRYLIKTRGQQVTLSCSPISGHRSVSWYQQTPGQGLQFLFEYFSETQRNKGNFPGRFSGRQFSNSRSEMNVSTLELGDSALYLCASGSGGTDTQYFGPGTRLTVL.